Ten or more counts support the clone carrying this T cell receptor (beta chain). Its specificity is unknown. Aged 18 to 65, the patients with hyperthyroidism had under 2 months' duration and were newly diagnosed. Researchers turned away patients with other autoimmune diseases, uncontrolled infections, pregnancy or lactation. The entry originates in a study of Graves' ophthalmopathy and Graves' hyperthyroidism. Overall study context: Where ophthalmopathy was absent within 18 months of follow-up, hyperthyroidism was stable.

The authors amplified TCR beta CDR3 regions, and they did so from RNA transcripts for repertoire sequencing. HTBI primers primed a first-round RT-PCR, and a second-round multiplex PCR followed. In TCRdb, the multiplex PCR reads were re-called with MiXCR into one record per CDR3 protein. The sample carries around 1,000,000 distinct CDR3 sequences, approximately 35% recorded once. Study results and limitations: Blood repertoires reportedly contained most expanded thyroid clonotypes above 0.001 frequency.

The source is an adult man with Graves' hyperthyroidism. Specimen: peripheral blood or thyroid tissue (not recorded which).

The CDR3 here is CASATGTGTHQPQHF. Written as DNA, the CDR3 is TGTGCCAGTGCAACCGGGACAGGGACCCATCAGCCCCAGCATTTT. The chain employs TRBV19 and TRBJ1-5; 9 bases are a match to TRBD1. From germline, CDR1 is LNHDA and CDR2 SQIVND (reference sequence). The CDR3 sequence is 15 residues long. V was clipped by 8 bases and J by 5 bases; unmatched bases: 10.